Shown below are 20 T cell receptor beta chains from a single sample sequenced in a study of blood T cell repertoires in COVID-19. Repertoires were generated with immunoSEQ multiplex PCR, while TCRdb's copy carries only in-frame clones and drops some. The sample yields some 150,000 clones, 88% seen once. The sample was peripheral blood. Every receptor here comes from a man aged 45 to 65 with active or convalescent COVID-19.

The chain is built from TRBV11-2 and TRBJ2-1; 10 bases map to TRBD2. After removal of 1 base from V and 6 bases from J, the junction contained 9 bases not matched to a gene. The CDR3 contains 17 residues. Germline CDR1 SGHAT, CDR2 FQNNGV. In DNA, the CDR3 is TGTGCCAGCAGCTTAGCAGGTCTAGCGGGAGTTCTCAATGAGCAGTTCTTC. It yields the protein CASSLAGLAGVLNEQFF.

This chain uses TRBV6-6 with TRBJ2-2; D is possibly TRBD2 (5 bases). The germline V and J ends were trimmed by 2 bases and 7 bases, with 5 bases remaining between them. CDR1 and CDR2 from the germline V gene are MNHNY and SVGAGI (reference sequence). This CDR3 is 12 amino acids long. The CDR3 DNA reads as TGTGCCAGCAGTTACGGGAGCGGGGAGCTGTTTTTT. Translating it yields CASSYGSGELFF.

The genes are TRBV5-4 and TRBJ2-7; 13 bases agree with TRBD2. This CDR3 is 16 amino acids long. Trimming took 4 bases from V and 3 from J; bases not matched to a gene: 7. CDR1 and CDR2 (germline): SGHNT, YYREEE (reference sequence). The CDR3 here is CASSTGTSGKLYEQYF. The CDR3 DNA follows: TGTGCCAGCAGCACCGGGACTAGCGGGAAACTCTACGAGCAGTACTTC. The full variable domain, with the rest looked up from reference TRBV5-4 and TRBJ2-7, is ETGVTQSPTHLIKTRGQQVTLRCSSQSGHNTVSWYQQALGQGPQFIFQYYREEENGRGNFPPRFSGLQFPNYSSELNVNALELDDSALYLCASSTGTSGKLYEQYFGPGTRLTVT.

This clone has a handful of counts. J is TRBJ2-7 and V is TRBV7-9, with 13 bases that match TRBD2. CDR1 is SEHNR, CDR2 FQNEAQ, per germline (reference sequence). Losses at the gene ends were 6 bases for V and 11 bases for J; bases not matched to a gene: 4. This CDR3 contains 12 residues. CDR3: CASSSGLAGEYF. CDR3 nucleotide sequence: TGTGCCAGCAGTTCAGGACTAGCGGGAGAGTACTTC.

The genes are TRBV18 and TRBJ1-1; TRBD1 might be the D (6 bases). CDR1 and CDR2 from the germline V gene are KGHSH and LQKENI. Trimming cost V 5 bases and J 4 bases, with 26 bases left between them. This CDR3 region has 18 residues. The DNA of the CDR3 is TGTGCCAGCTCAGCCGTTAGTCAGGGGCATATGCCGGGCACTGAAGCTTTCTTT. Encoded protein: CASSAVSQGHMPGTEAFF.

This sequence joins TRBV9 and TRBJ2-1, with 8 bases that match TRBD2. After removal of 0 bases from V and 8 bases from J, the junction contained 4 bases not matched to a gene. Germline V gene sequence: CDR1 SGDLS, CDR2 YYNGEE. This CDR3 spans 14 amino acids. CDR3 nucleotide sequence: TGTGCCAGCAGCGTAGGTCCAGCGGGAGATGAGCAGTTCTTC. Protein product: CASSVGPAGDEQFF.

The chain carries TRBV13 and TRBJ1-2, with a possible D match to TRBD1 (6 bases). Trimming shortened V by 2 bases and J by 1 base, and 14 bases separated the two germline ends. The germline gives CDR1 PRHDT, CDR2 FYEKMQ (reference sequence). The CDR3 is 16 amino acids. The CDR3 sequence: CASSLSWTASNYGYTF. In DNA form, the CDR3 reads TGTGCCAGCAGCTTAAGCTGGACAGCGAGTAACTATGGCTACACCTTC.

The rearrangement uses TRBV11-2 and TRBJ2-7, with D perhaps matching TRBD1 (5 bases). The CDR3 loop spans 11 amino acids. Germline CDR1 is SGHAT and CDR2 is FQNNGV. V gave up 8 bases and J gave up 0 bases, with 5 bases separating them. CDR3 nucleotides: TGTGCCAGCGGGGCCTCCTACGAGCAGTACTTC. Translated, it gives CASGASYEQYF.

The chain links TRBV24-1 to TRBJ2-3; tentatively, D is TRBD2 (6 bases). CDR3 length: 15 amino acids. Germline V CDR1 and CDR2: KGHDR, SFDVKD. Trimming cost V 4 bases and J 5 bases, with 15 bases left between them. The DNA of the CDR3 is TGTGCCACCAGTGAACGGAGGGGCGGGCGAGATACGCAGTATTTT. It specifies CATSERRGGRDTQYF.

The V call is TRBV29-1, the J call TRBJ2-7; TRBD1 aligns across 7 bases. The CDR3 runs 13 residues. In germline, CDR1 is SQVTM, CDR2 ANQGSEA. The ends lost 3 bases at V and 2 bases at J; junction bases unmatched: 4. The CDR3 region is CSVDGQGAYEQYF. The DNA of the CDR3 is TGCAGCGTTGACGGTCAGGGGGCCTACGAGCAGTACTTC.

The rearrangement joins TRBV27 to TRBJ1-5, with a weak D call TRBD1 (5 bases). Trimming pared 0 bases from V and 2 bases from J, leaving 17 bases between. Germline assignment: CDR1 MNHEY and CDR2 SMNVEV (reference sequence). The CDR3 totals 18 residues. CDR3 sequence (DNA): TGTGCCAGCAGTTTATCGGGTGGGGGGGGGATAGGCAATCAGCCCCAGCATTTT. This encodes CASSLSGGGGIGNQPQHF.

The chain employs TRBV7-8 and TRBJ1-2; D remains ambiguous. V was cut by 1 base and J by 2 bases, with 8 bases left in between. Germline V gene data show CDR1 as SGHVS and CDR2 as FQNEAQ. The CDR3 is made up of 14 amino acids. This CDR3 reads CASSLGESNYGYTF. CDR3 coding DNA: TGTGCCAGCAGCTTAGGGGAGTCCAACTATGGCTACACCTTC. The variable domain in full, completed from reference TRBV7-8 and TRBJ1-2, reads GAGVSQSPRYKVAKRGQDVALRCDPISGHVSLFWYQQALGQGPEFLTYFQNEAQLDKSGLPSDRFFAERPEGSVSTLKIQRTQQEDSAVYLCASSLGESNYGYTFGSGTRLTVV.

This chain uses TRBV6-1 with TRBJ1-2; maybe TRBD1 (6 bases). V lost 4 bases to trimming and J lost 3 bases, with 21 bases between them. Germline CDR1 and CDR2: MNHNS and SASEGT. The CDR3 runs 17 residues. The CDR3 loop is CASSVGHNTLLDYGYTF. The CDR3 nucleotides read TGTGCCAGCAGTGTGGGACACAACACGCTATTGGACTATGGCTACACCTTC.

The V gene is TRBV29-1, the J gene TRBJ1-3; a possible D gene is TRBD1 (6 bases). Trimming took off 6 bases at V and 4 bases at J, with 13 bases between the two ends. CDR1 SQVTM and CDR2 ANQGSEA come from the germline V gene. The CDR3 covers 13 residues. CDR3 nucleotides: TGCAGCGTCACGGAAGGGGGAGGAAACACCATATATTTT. Its translation: CSVTEGGGNTIYF. Using reference TRBV29-1 and TRBJ1-3 for the parts outside the CDR3, the full variable domain is SAVISQKPSRDICQRGTSLTIQCQVDSQVTMMFWYRQQPGQSLTLIATANQGSEATYESGFVIDKFPISRPNLTFSTLTVSNMSPEDSSIYLCSVTEGGGNTIYFGEGSWLTVV.

The V and J genes are TRBV11-2 and TRBJ2-2, with 9 bases matching TRBD2. The V segment lost 5 bases and the J segment 1 base; nucleotides outside the gene matches: 8. Looked up from germline, CDR1 is SGHAT and CDR2 is FQNNGV. This CDR3 region has 17 residues. DNA of the CDR3: TGTGCCAGCAGCGCCCGATATAGCGGGGGGAACACCGGGGAGCTGTTTTTT. This encodes CASSARYSGGNTGELFF.

This clone has a single count. The chain has TRBV28 and TRBJ1-4, with D perhaps matching TRBD1 (6 bases). The CDR3 has 14 amino acids. CDR1 and CDR2 from the germline V gene are MDHEN and SYDVKM. Trimming pared 2 bases from V and 6 bases from J, leaving 10 bases between. The CDR3 sequence is CASSLGGADEKLFF. CDR3 bases: TGTGCCAGCAGTTTAGGGGGCGCGGATGAAAAACTGTTTTTT.

The J gene is TRBJ1-6, the V gene TRBV6-5; 9 positions match TRBD1. Looked up from germline, CDR1 is MNHEY and CDR2 is SVGAGI. Trimming cost V 2 bases and J 7 bases; bases outside gene matches: 0. The CDR3 consists of 14 residues. CDR3 in DNA: TGTGCCAGCAGTTACGACAGGGGGAATTCACCCCTCCACTTT. Encoded protein: CASSYDRGNSPLHF.

This sequence joins TRBV10-2 and TRBJ1-6; D unclear. The CDR3 length is 15 residues. The V and J ends lost 6 bases and 9 bases respectively, with 18 bases between them. Per the germline V gene, CDR1 is WSHSY and CDR2 is SAAADI. The CDR3 loop reads CASSDSSGEGSPLHF. For the CDR3, the DNA is TGCGCCAGCAGCGACTCTTCGGGCGAGGGTTCACCCCTCCACTTT.

J is TRBJ2-3 and V is TRBV11-1, with 9 positions matching TRBD2. Per the germline V gene, CDR1 is SGHAT and CDR2 is FQDESV (reference sequence). Trimming at V came to 3 bases and at J to 4 bases, leaving 5 bases not matched to a gene. CDR3 length: 15 residues. This chain's CDR3 is CASSFLREGADTQYF. Here the CDR3 DNA reads TGTGCCAGCAGCTTTCTGCGGGAGGGAGCAGATACGCAGTATTTT.

The gene calls are TRBV28 and TRBJ1-2; 7 bases line up with TRBD1. In germline, CDR1 is MDHEN, CDR2 SYDVKM. CDR3 length equals 13 residues. With 6 bases clipped from V and 4 bases from J, the junction kept 5 bases outside the gene matches. CDR3 in DNA: TGTGCCAGCAGCTCTTACAGGGGCTATGGCTACACCTTC. This encodes CASSSYRGYGYTF.